This section outlines one TCR beta chain sequence together with its context. The antigen is undetermined. The CDR3 is made up of 11 amino acids. CDR1 is SNHLY and CDR2 is FYNNEI in the germline V gene. Trimming removed 3 bases from V and 7 bases from J, with 7 bases in between. Primers included in the PCR were 60 Vbeta and 13 Jbeta primers. The method was immunoSEQ multiplex PCR; TCRdb's version includes in-frame clones alone and lacks a portion of them. The sample has 150,000 to 200,000 clones; 60% to 85% are singletons. The sample belongs to a study of cytomegalovirus exposure and HLA in healthy donors. Study-wide findings and caveats: The classifier was said to identify cytomegalovirus status with high specificity and sensitivity. When the data were analyzed later, several of the most significant clusters appeared to be linked to common viral pathogens. Later analysis suggested most CMV-associated TCR beta chains were HLA-restricted. HLA alleles showed associations with 16,951 TCR beta sequences in a later analysis, at a 0.05 false discovery rate.

The clonotype comes from a female donor in good health and CMV-seronegative. This sequence joins TRBV2 and TRBJ2-7; D remains ambiguous. What was sequenced was PBMCs. The CDR3 DNA follows: TGTGCCAGCAGTGACACTGGTGAGCAGTACTTC. Translation: CASSDTGEQYF.